This note documents a single T cell receptor beta chain sequence. Its specificity is not known. The record originates from a study of T cell responses to AZD1222 COVID-19 vaccine. Trimming took off 6 bases at V and 3 bases at J, with 9 bases between the two ends. Germline V lookup: CDR1 MDHEN, CDR2 SYDVKM. This CDR3 has 12 amino acids. Study-level points and caveats: Seropositivity was recorded at baseline in only 5 or 6 AZD1222 recipients. Dominant at 160-218 and 743-854, vaccine-associated CD4 TCRs also spanned spike. The breadth and depth of Spike-specific TCRs increased once two AZD1222 doses had been given.

Assay: immunoSEQ multiplex PCR; the TCRdb copy retains only in-frame clones and omits some. Of around 140,000 clones in the sample, around 92% were seen once. The rearrangement links TRBV28 to TRBJ2-7; D gene uncertain. The receptor comes from an adult who received the AZD1222 COVID-19 vaccine. This material consisted of peripheral blood, taken 28 days after the second AZD1222 dose. The CDR3 sequence is CASSLDGYEQYF. The CDR3 region has the DNA TGTGCCAGCAGCTTGGACGGCTACGAGCAGTACTTC.